Listed below are T cell receptor beta chains from one sample, sequenced in a study of blood T cell repertoires in COVID-19. This table comes from immunoSEQ multiplex PCR, and its TCRdb copy is limited to in-frame clones, with some not included. The data contain approximately 400,000 clones, approximately 90% of them seen just once; the ten biggest clones take up roughly 1.2%. The sequencing sample was made of PBMCs or T cells enriched from blood (not recorded which). These receptor sequences come from a woman aged 18-29 years who had recovered from COVID-19. Both conserved end residues are part of each CDR3. Each record gives: V gene, J gene, CDR3 length, D gene, clone size, CDR3 DNA, CDR3 protein. The D gene is left open where the match is weak. Some rows have no size entry. The others give once, few or many, or a class for an expanded clone.

v_gene: TRBV3-1/TRBV3-2; j_gene: TRBJ2-3; len: 15; d_gene: .; abundance: .; CDR3nt: TGTGCCAGCAGCCAAAGGGCGAGGGGGTCAGATACGCAGTATTTT; CDR3aa: CASSQRARGSDTQYF
v_gene: TRBV4-2; j_gene: TRBJ2-3; len: 21; d_gene: TRBD2; abundance: .; CDR3nt: TGTGCCAGCAGCCCGACGACTGGGCTAGCGGGGGGCCATCTAGGCACAGATACGCAGTATTTT; CDR3aa: CASSPTTGLAGGHLGTDTQYF
v_gene: TRBV6-4; j_gene: TRBJ2-3; len: 16; d_gene: TRBD2; abundance: .; CDR3nt: TGTGCCAGCAGTGAGCAGACTAGCGGGGGGTCAGATACGCAGTATTTT; CDR3aa: CASSEQTSGGSDTQYF
v_gene: TRBV6-2/TRBV6-3; j_gene: TRBJ1-4; len: 14; d_gene: TRBD1; abundance: .; CDR3nt: TGTGCCAGCAACCCCGGGACAGGGTTCGAAAAACTGTTTTTT; CDR3aa: CASNPGTGFEKLFF
v_gene: TRBV19; j_gene: TRBJ1-3; len: 15; d_gene: .; abundance: once; CDR3nt: TGTGCCAGTAGTACGTCCCAGTTCTCTGGAAACACCATATATTTT; CDR3aa: CASSTSQFSGNTIYF
v_gene: TRBV5-6; j_gene: TRBJ1-2; len: 16; d_gene: TRBD1; abundance: .; CDR3nt: TGTGCCAGCAGCGCTGGTGGTGACAGGGTGGGCTATGGCTACACCTTC; CDR3aa: CASSAGGDRVGYGYTF
v_gene: TRBV28; j_gene: TRBJ1-4; len: 15; d_gene: TRBD1; abundance: .; CDR3nt: TGTGCCAGCAGTTTCCAGGACAGGGCGGGTGAAAAACTGTTTTTT; CDR3aa: CASSFQDRAGEKLFF
v_gene: TRBV10-3; j_gene: TRBJ2-7; len: 17; d_gene: TRBD1; abundance: .; CDR3nt: TGTGCCATCAGTGTCACCGGGACAGGGGGCGTGGGGGGCGAGCAGTACTTC; CDR3aa: CAISVTGTGGVGGEQYF
v_gene: TRBV10-2; j_gene: TRBJ2-1; len: 13; d_gene: .; abundance: .; CDR3nt: TGCGCCAGCAGTGTGCGGACAACCAATGAGCAGTTCTTC; CDR3aa: CASSVRTTNEQFF
v_gene: TRBV6-6; j_gene: TRBJ1-5; len: 14; d_gene: .; abundance: once; CDR3nt: TGTGCCAGCATTGAGGCGCTTAAGAATCAGCCCCAGCATTTT; CDR3aa: CASIEALKNQPQHF
v_gene: TRBV5-1; j_gene: TRBJ2-3; len: 15; d_gene: .; abundance: .; CDR3nt: TGCGCCAGCAGCTTGGAAACAGGACGGACAGATACGCAGTATTTT; CDR3aa: CASSLETGRTDTQYF
v_gene: TRBV5-4; j_gene: TRBJ1-2; len: 15; d_gene: TRBD1; abundance: .; CDR3nt: TGTGCCAGCAGCCACGGGACAGGCGCTAACTATGGCTACACCTTC; CDR3aa: CASSHGTGANYGYTF
v_gene: TRBV18; j_gene: TRBJ1-3; len: 17; d_gene: TRBD1; abundance: .; CDR3nt: TGTGCCAGCTCACCACCGGGACAGATGAGCTCTGGAAACACCATATATTTT; CDR3aa: CASSPPGQMSSGNTIYF
v_gene: TRBV5-1; j_gene: TRBJ2-7; len: 14; d_gene: TRBD1; abundance: .; CDR3nt: TGCGCCAGCAGCTCGACAGGGGCCGTGGTGGAGCAGTACTTC; CDR3aa: CASSSTGAVVEQYF
v_gene: TRBV12-3/TRBV12-4; j_gene: TRBJ1-1; len: 12; d_gene: .; abundance: .; CDR3nt: TGTGCCAGCAGCCCCGACTCGACTGAAGCTTTCTTT; CDR3aa: CASSPDSTEAFF
v_gene: TRBV4-2; j_gene: TRBJ1-1; len: 16; d_gene: .; abundance: .; CDR3nt: TGTGCCAGCAGCCAAGATAGCCCAGGGGTGCCCGGTGAAGCTTTCTTT; CDR3aa: CASSQDSPGVPGEAFF
v_gene: TRBV5-4; j_gene: TRBJ1-3; len: 15; d_gene: .; abundance: .; CDR3nt: TGTGCCAGCAGCCCTTCGGGTTCGCCCGGGGACACCATATATTTT; CDR3aa: CASSPSGSPGDTIYF
v_gene: TRBV6-5; j_gene: TRBJ2-2; len: 12; d_gene: .; abundance: .; CDR3nt: TGTGCCGCCACCAGACAGACCGGGGAGCTGTTTTTT; CDR3aa: CAATRQTGELFF
v_gene: TRBV28; j_gene: TRBJ2-7; len: 10; d_gene: .; abundance: .; CDR3nt: TGTGCCAGCAGATCGTACGAGCAGTACTTC; CDR3aa: CASRSYEQYF
v_gene: TRBV4-3; j_gene: TRBJ1-6; len: 15; d_gene: TRBD1; abundance: .; CDR3nt: TGCGCCAGCAGCCAAGTGACAGGGTGGAATTCACCCCTCCACTTT; CDR3aa: CASSQVTGWNSPLHF
v_gene: TRBV18; j_gene: TRBJ1-1; len: 13; d_gene: .; abundance: .; CDR3nt: TGTGCCAGCTCAGTTAACAGGGAGACTGAAGCTTTCTTT; CDR3aa: CASSVNRETEAFF
v_gene: TRBV6-5; j_gene: TRBJ2-4; len: 14; d_gene: .; abundance: .; CDR3nt: TGTGCCAGCAGTAACCGGGACACCAAAAACATTCAGTACTTC; CDR3aa: CASSNRDTKNIQYF
v_gene: TRBV7-9; j_gene: TRBJ2-5; len: 15; d_gene: .; abundance: .; CDR3nt: TGTGCCAGCAACCCCGGTTCAGGGTACCAAGAGACCCAGTACTTC; CDR3aa: CASNPGSGYQETQYF
v_gene: TRBV5-1; j_gene: TRBJ2-7; len: 14; d_gene: .; abundance: .; CDR3nt: TGCGCCAGCAGCCCCGACAGGAACTCCTACGAGCAGTACTTC; CDR3aa: CASSPDRNSYEQYF
v_gene: TRBV24-1; j_gene: TRBJ1-3; len: 15; d_gene: TRBD1; abundance: .; CDR3nt: TGTGCCACCAGTGACCTGACAGGGTTGGGAAACACCATATATTTT; CDR3aa: CATSDLTGLGNTIYF
v_gene: TRBV19; j_gene: TRBJ2-3; len: 14; d_gene: .; abundance: .; CDR3nt: TGTGCCAGTAGTGAGGATCAGGGCCCAGATACGCAGTATTTT; CDR3aa: CASSEDQGPDTQYF
v_gene: TRBV9; j_gene: TRBJ2-7; len: 14; d_gene: TRBD1; abundance: .; CDR3nt: TGTGCCAGCAGCGTAACCGGGACAGGGAGCGAGCAGTACTTC; CDR3aa: CASSVTGTGSEQYF
v_gene: TRBV6-1; j_gene: TRBJ1-5; len: 15; d_gene: TRBD1; abundance: .; CDR3nt: TGTGCCAGCAGTGAATGGGGACAGGGAAGTCAGCCCCAGCATTTT; CDR3aa: CASSEWGQGSQPQHF
v_gene: TRBV29-1; j_gene: TRBJ1-1; len: 14; d_gene: TRBD1; abundance: .; CDR3nt: TGCAGCGTTTCAACCGGGACAGGAAACACTGAAGCTTTCTTT; CDR3aa: CSVSTGTGNTEAFF
v_gene: TRBV19; j_gene: TRBJ1-2; len: 16; d_gene: .; abundance: .; CDR3nt: TGTGCCAGTAGTATAGACTCGCAGGGCCTTTACTATGGCTACACCTTC; CDR3aa: CASSIDSQGLYYGYTF
v_gene: TRBV5-1; j_gene: TRBJ1-3; len: 16; d_gene: .; abundance: .; CDR3nt: TGCGCCAGCAGCTTGTTACCAGGAAACTCTGGAAACACCATATATTTT; CDR3aa: CASSLLPGNSGNTIYF
v_gene: TRBV24-1; j_gene: TRBJ2-7; len: 14; d_gene: TRBD1; abundance: .; CDR3nt: TGTGCCACCAGTGACCCCAGGACAGGGGGCAAGCAGTACTTC; CDR3aa: CATSDPRTGGKQYF
v_gene: TRBV12-2; j_gene: TRBJ2-5; len: 12; d_gene: .; abundance: few; CDR3nt: TGTGCAAGTGCAGGGGGGAAAGAGACCCAGTACTTC; CDR3aa: CASAGGKETQYF
v_gene: TRBV5-5; j_gene: TRBJ1-5; len: 15; d_gene: .; abundance: .; CDR3nt: TGTGCCAGCAGCTTGGTAGGGACGGGGGATCAGCCCCAGCATTTT; CDR3aa: CASSLVGTGDQPQHF
v_gene: TRBV6-5; j_gene: TRBJ1-4; len: 14; d_gene: .; abundance: .; CDR3nt: TGTGCCAGCAACGACAGCCGGAATCGTCAAAAACTGTTTTTT; CDR3aa: CASNDSRNRQKLFF
v_gene: TRBV6-5; j_gene: TRBJ1-5; len: 14; d_gene: .; abundance: .; CDR3nt: TGTGCCAGCAGCGAGGCAGGGGGCAATCAGCCCCAGCATTTT; CDR3aa: CASSEAGGNQPQHF
v_gene: TRBV5-1; j_gene: TRBJ2-2; len: 16; d_gene: .; abundance: .; CDR3nt: TGCGCCAGCAGCTTGATATCGGACATCGACACCGGGGAGCTGTTTTTT; CDR3aa: CASSLISDIDTGELFF
v_gene: TRBV6-2/TRBV6-3; j_gene: TRBJ1-2; len: 23; d_gene: TRBD1; abundance: few; CDR3nt: TGTGCCAGCAGCCGAATCCCTCGGGCAGGGGGCGCGGGGGTCCCAGCCAAAAAATATGGCTACACCTTC; CDR3aa: CASSRIPRAGGAGVPAKKYGYTF
v_gene: TRBV5-1; j_gene: TRBJ2-2; len: 15; d_gene: TRBD2; abundance: .; CDR3nt: TGCGCCAGCAGCTTGCACGGACTAGCCCCCGGGGAGCTGTTTTTT; CDR3aa: CASSLHGLAPGELFF
v_gene: TRBV19; j_gene: TRBJ1-5; len: 15; d_gene: TRBD1; abundance: few; CDR3nt: TGTGCCCCAAGGGGGCAGACCTATAGCAATCAGCCCCAGCATTTT; CDR3aa: CAPRGQTYSNQPQHF
v_gene: TRBV19; j_gene: TRBJ1-2; len: 12; d_gene: TRBD1; abundance: .; CDR3nt: TGTGCCAGTAGATCACAGGGGTATGGCTACACCTTC; CDR3aa: CASRSQGYGYTF
v_gene: TRBV24-1; j_gene: TRBJ1-2; len: 14; d_gene: .; abundance: .; CDR3nt: TGTGCCACCAGTGACTACAGAAGTTTTTCTGGCTACACCTTC; CDR3aa: CATSDYRSFSGYTF
v_gene: TRBV28; j_gene: TRBJ1-1; len: 15; d_gene: .; abundance: .; CDR3nt: TGTGCCAGCAGTTTAATACAGGGTCTCAACACTGAAGCTTTCTTT; CDR3aa: CASSLIQGLNTEAFF
v_gene: TRBV9; j_gene: TRBJ1-3; len: 15; d_gene: .; abundance: few; CDR3nt: TGTGCCAGCAGGAGGTTGTCGGGGGCTGGAAACACCATATATTTT; CDR3aa: CASRRLSGAGNTIYF
v_gene: TRBV27; j_gene: TRBJ1-4; len: 16; d_gene: .; abundance: .; CDR3nt: TGTGCCAGCAGTTTGAGAATGGGCGCAACTAATGAAAAACTGTTTTTT; CDR3aa: CASSLRMGATNEKLFF
v_gene: TRBV7-2; j_gene: TRBJ2-7; len: 15; d_gene: .; abundance: .; CDR3nt: TGTGCCAGCAGCTTCGCGGGGGCCCCCTCCTACGAGCAGTACTTC; CDR3aa: CASSFAGAPSYEQYF
v_gene: TRBV12-3/TRBV12-4; j_gene: TRBJ1-5; len: 13; d_gene: TRBD1; abundance: once; CDR3nt: TGTGCCAGCAAAGGACAGGGCAATCAGCCCCAGCATTTT; CDR3aa: CASKGQGNQPQHF
v_gene: TRBV24-1; j_gene: TRBJ1-5; len: 16; d_gene: TRBD1; abundance: .; CDR3nt: TGTGCCACCAGTGATGAGGACAGGGGGGACGGCCAGCCCCAGCATTTT; CDR3aa: CATSDEDRGDGQPQHF
v_gene: TRBV6-5; j_gene: TRBJ2-7; len: 15; d_gene: TRBD1; abundance: .; CDR3nt: TGTGCCAGCAGTTACGCCAGGGGGAAGTCCTACGAGCAGTACTTC; CDR3aa: CASSYARGKSYEQYF
v_gene: TRBV23-1; j_gene: TRBJ2-5; len: 15; d_gene: .; abundance: .; CDR3nt: TGCGCCAGCGACCCTACCTCTGGGCCGTGGGAGACCCAGTACTTC; CDR3aa: CASDPTSGPWETQYF
v_gene: TRBV6-5; j_gene: TRBJ1-5; len: 13; d_gene: .; abundance: .; CDR3nt: TGTGCCAGCACCCCCTCCCGGTATCAGCCCCAGCATTTT; CDR3aa: CASTPSRYQPQHF
v_gene: TRBV30; j_gene: TRBJ1-1; len: 12; d_gene: .; abundance: .; CDR3nt: TGTGCCTGGAGGGAAAGGGGGACTGAAGCTTTCTTT; CDR3aa: CAWRERGTEAFF
v_gene: TRBV25-1; j_gene: TRBJ1-1; len: 15; d_gene: .; abundance: .; CDR3nt: TGTGCCAGCAGTGAGCAGGGGCCCCGAGACACTGAAGCTTTCTTT; CDR3aa: CASSEQGPRDTEAFF
v_gene: TRBV2; j_gene: TRBJ2-5; len: 14; d_gene: .; abundance: .; CDR3nt: TGTGCCAGCAGTCCGGGGGGCCCCCAAGAGACCCAGTACTTC; CDR3aa: CASSPGGPQETQYF
v_gene: TRBV30; j_gene: TRBJ2-7; len: 13; d_gene: .; abundance: .; CDR3nt: TGTGCCTGGAGAAGGACAGCTTCCTACGAGCAGTACTTC; CDR3aa: CAWRRTASYEQYF